This TCR beta chain is drawn from a study of shared clonotypes between healthy human individuals. General study findings and limits: Between a few donors, naive CD4 clonotypes were shared at a level of about 5%.

It was at deep level that the assay was run. The authors split each subset's genomic DNA evenly across several immunoSEQ plates. Generated by immunoSEQ multiplex PCR, the TCRdb table keeps only in-frame clones and is missing some. Seen here are about 990,000 clones, roughly 74% observed once, and the top ten hold roughly 0.55%. Looked up from germline, CDR1 is SGHAT and CDR2 is FQNNGV. Trimming cost V 3 bases and J 9 bases, with 8 bases left between them. The CDR3 sequence is 11 residues long. Notes on this clone: Its target is unknown.

V is TRBV11-2 and J is TRBJ1-1; no clear D gene. Sequenced sample: memory CD4+ T cells from PBMCs. As for subset: CD45RA-negative fraction. This sequence originates from a man aged 18-30 years in good health. Some clones in this sample may be carry-over from other donors' samples. The CDR3 is CASSFRGQAFF. The CDR3 DNA reads TGTGCCAGCAGCTTCCGCGGGCAAGCTTTCTTT.